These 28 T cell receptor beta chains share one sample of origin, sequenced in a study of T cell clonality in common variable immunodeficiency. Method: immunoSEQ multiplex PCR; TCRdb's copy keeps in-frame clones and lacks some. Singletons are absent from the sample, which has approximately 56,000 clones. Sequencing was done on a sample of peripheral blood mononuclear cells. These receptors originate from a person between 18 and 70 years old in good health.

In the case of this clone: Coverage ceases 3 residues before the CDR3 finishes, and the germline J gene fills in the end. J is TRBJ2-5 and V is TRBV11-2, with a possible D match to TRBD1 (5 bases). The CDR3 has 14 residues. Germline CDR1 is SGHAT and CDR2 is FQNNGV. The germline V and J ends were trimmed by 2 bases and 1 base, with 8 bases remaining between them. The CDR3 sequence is CASSLNRPQETQYF. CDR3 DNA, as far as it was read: TGTGCCAGCAGCTTAAACAGGCCCCAAGAGACC.

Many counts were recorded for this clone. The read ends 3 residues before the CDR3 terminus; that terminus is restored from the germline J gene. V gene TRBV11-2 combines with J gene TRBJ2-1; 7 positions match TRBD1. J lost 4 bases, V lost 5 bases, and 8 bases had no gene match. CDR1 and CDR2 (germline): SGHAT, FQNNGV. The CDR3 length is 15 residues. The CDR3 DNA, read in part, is TGTGCCAGCAGCCTCCGGGACAGAACTTACAATGAG. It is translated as CASSLRDRTYNE. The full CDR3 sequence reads CASSLRDRTYNEQFF.

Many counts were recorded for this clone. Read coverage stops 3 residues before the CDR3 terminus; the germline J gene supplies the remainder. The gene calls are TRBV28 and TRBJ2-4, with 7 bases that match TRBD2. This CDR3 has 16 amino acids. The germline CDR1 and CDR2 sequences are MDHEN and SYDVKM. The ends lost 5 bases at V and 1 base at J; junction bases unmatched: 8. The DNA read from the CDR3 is TGTGCCAGCAGTGGAATAGCGGGTTTCGCCAAAAACATT. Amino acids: CASSGIAGFAKNI. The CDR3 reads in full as CASSGIAGFAKNIQYF.

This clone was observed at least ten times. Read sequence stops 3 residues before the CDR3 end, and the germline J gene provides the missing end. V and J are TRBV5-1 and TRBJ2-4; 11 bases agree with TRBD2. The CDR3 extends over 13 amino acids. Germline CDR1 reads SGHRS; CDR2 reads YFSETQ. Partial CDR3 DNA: TGCGCCAGCAGCCAAGCGACTAGCGGGGAT. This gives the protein CASSQATSGD. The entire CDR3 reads CASSQATSGDQYF. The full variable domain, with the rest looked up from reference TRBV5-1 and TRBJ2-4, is KAGVTQTPRYLIKTRGQQVTLSCSPISGHRSVSWYQQTPGQGLQFLFEYFSETQRNKGNFPGRFSGRQFSNSRSEMNVSTLELGDSALYLCASSQATSGDQYFGAGTRLSVL.

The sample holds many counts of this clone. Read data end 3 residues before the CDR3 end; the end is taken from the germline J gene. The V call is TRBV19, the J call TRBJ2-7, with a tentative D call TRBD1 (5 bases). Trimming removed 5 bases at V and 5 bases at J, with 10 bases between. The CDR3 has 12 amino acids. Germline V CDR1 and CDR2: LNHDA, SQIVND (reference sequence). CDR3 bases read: TGTGCCAGTAGTGACAGCTTAAACGAG. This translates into CASSDSLNE. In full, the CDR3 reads CASSDSLNEQYF.

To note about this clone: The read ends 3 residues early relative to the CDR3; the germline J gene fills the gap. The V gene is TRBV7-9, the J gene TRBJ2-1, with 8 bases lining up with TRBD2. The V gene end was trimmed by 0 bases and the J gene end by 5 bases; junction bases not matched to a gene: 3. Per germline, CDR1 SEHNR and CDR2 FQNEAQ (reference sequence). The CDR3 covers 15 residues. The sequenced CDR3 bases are TGTGCCAGCAGCTTAGCGGTACTAGCGGACAATGAG. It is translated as CASSLAVLADNE. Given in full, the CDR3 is CASSLAVLADNEQFF.

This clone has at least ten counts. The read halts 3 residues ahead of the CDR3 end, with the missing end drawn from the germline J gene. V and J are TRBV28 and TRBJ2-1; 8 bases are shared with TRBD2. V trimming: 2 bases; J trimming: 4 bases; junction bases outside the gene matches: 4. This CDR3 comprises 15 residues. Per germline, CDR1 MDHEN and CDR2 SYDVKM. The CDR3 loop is CASSLPSGSYNEQFF. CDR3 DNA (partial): TGTGCCAGCAGTTTACCCAGCGGGAGTTACAATGAG.

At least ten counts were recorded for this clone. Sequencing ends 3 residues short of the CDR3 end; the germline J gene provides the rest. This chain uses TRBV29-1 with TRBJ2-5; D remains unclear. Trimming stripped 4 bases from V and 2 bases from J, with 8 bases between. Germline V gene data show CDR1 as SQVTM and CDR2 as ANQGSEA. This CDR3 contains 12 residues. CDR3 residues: CSVVPVQETQYF. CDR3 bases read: TGCAGCGTTGTTCCGGTTCAAGAGACC.

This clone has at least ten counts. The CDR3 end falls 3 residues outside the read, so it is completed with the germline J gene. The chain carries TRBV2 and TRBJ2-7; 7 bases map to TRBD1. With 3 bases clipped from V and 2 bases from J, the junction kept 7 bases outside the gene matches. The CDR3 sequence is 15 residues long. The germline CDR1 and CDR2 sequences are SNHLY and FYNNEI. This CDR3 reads CASSDPGGSAYEQYF. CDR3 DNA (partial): TGTGCCAGCAGTGACCCAGGGGGTTCCGCCTACGAG.

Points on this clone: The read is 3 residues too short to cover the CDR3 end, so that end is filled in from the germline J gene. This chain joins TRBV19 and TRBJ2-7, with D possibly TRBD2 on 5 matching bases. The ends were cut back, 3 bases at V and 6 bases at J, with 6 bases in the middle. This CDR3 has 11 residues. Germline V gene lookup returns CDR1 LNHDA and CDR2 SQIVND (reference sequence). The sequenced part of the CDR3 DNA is TGTGCCAGTAGTATGAGCGGCGAG. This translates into CASSMSGE. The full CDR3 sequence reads CASSMSGEQYF.

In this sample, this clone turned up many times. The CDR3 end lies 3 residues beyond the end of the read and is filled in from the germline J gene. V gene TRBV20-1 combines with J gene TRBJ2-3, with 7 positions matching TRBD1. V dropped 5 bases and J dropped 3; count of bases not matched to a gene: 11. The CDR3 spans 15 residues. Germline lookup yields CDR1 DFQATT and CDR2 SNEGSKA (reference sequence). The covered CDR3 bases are TGCAGTGCTCGACTATCCGGGACAGCAACAGATACG. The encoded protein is CSARLSGTATDT. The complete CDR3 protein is CSARLSGTATDTQYF.

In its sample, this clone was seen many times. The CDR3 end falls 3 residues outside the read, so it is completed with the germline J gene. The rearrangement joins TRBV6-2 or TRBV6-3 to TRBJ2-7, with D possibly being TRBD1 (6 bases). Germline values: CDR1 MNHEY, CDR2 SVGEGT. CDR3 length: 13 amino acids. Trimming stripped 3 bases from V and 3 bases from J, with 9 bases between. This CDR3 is CASSYRTDYEQYF. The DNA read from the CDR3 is TGTGCCAGCAGTTATAGGACAGACTACGAG.

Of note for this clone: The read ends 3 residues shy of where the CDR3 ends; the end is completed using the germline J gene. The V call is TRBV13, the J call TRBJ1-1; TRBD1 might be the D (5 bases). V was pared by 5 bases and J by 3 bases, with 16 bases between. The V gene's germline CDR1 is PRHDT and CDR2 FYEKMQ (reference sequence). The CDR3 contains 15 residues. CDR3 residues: CASSSRREGYTEAFF. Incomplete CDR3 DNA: TGTGCCAGCAGCAGTCGCAGGGAGGGTTACACTGAA. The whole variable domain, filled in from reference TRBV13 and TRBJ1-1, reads AAGVIQSPRHLIKEKRETATLKCYPIPRHDTVYWYQQGPGQDPQFLISFYEKMQSDKGSIPDRFSAQQFSDYHSELNMSSLELGDSALYFCASSSRREGYTEAFFGQGTRLTVV.

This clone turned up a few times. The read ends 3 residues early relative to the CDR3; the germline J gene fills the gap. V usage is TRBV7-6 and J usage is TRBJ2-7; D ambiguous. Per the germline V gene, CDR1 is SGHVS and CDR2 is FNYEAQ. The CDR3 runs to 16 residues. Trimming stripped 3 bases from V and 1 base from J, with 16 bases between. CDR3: CASSLERGELSYEQYF. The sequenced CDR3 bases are TGTGCCAGCAGCTTGGAGCGAGGTGAACTTTCCTACGAG.

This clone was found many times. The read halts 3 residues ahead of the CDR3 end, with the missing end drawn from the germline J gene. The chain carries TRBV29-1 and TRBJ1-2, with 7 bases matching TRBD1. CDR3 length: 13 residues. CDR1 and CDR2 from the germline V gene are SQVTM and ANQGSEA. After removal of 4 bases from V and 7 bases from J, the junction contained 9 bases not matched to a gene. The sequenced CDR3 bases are TGCAGCGTTGGAGAGACAGGGAAGGGTGGC. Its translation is CSVGETGKGG. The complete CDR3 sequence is CSVGETGKGGYTF.

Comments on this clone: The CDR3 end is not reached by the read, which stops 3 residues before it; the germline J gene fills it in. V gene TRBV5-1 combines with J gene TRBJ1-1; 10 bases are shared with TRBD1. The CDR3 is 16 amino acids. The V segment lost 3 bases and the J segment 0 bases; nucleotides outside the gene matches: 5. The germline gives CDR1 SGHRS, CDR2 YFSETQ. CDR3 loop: CASSSRTGGLNTEAFF. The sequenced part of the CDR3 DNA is TGCGCCAGCAGCTCCAGGACAGGGGGACTGAACACTGAA.

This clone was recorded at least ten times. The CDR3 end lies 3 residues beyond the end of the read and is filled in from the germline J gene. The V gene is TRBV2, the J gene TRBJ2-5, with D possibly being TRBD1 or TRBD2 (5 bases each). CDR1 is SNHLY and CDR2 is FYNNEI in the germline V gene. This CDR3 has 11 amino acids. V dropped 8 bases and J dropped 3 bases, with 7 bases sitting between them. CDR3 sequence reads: CASRGEETQYF. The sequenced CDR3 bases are TGTGCCAGCCGAGGGGAAGAGACC.

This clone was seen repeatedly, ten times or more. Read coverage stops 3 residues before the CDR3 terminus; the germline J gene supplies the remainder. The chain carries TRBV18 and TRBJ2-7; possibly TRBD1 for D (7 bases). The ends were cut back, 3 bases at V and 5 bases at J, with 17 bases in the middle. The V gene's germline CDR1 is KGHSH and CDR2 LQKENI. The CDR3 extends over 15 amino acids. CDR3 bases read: TGTGCCAGCTCACCGGCAGGGGGGAAATACCACGAG. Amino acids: CASSPAGGKYHE. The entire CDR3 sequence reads CASSPAGGKYHEQYF.

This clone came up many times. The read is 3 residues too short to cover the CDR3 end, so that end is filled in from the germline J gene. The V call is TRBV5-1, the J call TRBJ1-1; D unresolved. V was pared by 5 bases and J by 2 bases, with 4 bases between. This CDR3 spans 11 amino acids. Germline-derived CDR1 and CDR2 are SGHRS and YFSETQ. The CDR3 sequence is CASRLNTEAFF. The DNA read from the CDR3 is TGCGCCAGCAGACTAAACACTGAA.

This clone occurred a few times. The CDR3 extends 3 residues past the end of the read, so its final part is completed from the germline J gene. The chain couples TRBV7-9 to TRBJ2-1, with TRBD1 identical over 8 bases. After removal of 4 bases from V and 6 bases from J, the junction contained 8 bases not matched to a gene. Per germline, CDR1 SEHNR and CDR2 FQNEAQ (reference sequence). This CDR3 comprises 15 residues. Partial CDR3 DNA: TGTGCCAGCAGCTCCCTCGGGACAGGCTTCAATGAG. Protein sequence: CASSSLGTGFNE. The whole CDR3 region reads CASSSLGTGFNEQFF.

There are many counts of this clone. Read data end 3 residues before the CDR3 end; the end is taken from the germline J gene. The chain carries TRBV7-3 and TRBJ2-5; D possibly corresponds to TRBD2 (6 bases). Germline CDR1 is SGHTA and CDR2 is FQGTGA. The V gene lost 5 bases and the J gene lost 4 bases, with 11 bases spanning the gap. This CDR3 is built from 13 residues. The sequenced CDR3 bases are TGTGCCAGCAGCCCGGGACTCCGAGAGACC. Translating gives CASSPGLRET. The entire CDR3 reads CASSPGLRETQYF.

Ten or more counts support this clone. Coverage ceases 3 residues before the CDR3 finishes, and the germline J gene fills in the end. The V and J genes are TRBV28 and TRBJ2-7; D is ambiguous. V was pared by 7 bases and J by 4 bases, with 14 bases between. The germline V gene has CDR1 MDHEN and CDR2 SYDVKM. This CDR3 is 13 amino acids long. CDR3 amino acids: CASKNVGLYEQYF. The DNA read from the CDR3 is TGTGCCAGCAAAAATGTAGGGTTGTACGAG.

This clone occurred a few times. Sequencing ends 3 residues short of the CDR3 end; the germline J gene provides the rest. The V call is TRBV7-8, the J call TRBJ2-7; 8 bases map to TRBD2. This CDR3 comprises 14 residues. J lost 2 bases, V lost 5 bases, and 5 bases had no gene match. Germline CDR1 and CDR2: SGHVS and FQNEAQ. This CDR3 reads CASSPREGAYEQYF. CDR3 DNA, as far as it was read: TGTGCCAGCAGCCCTCGGGAGGGGGCCTACGAG.

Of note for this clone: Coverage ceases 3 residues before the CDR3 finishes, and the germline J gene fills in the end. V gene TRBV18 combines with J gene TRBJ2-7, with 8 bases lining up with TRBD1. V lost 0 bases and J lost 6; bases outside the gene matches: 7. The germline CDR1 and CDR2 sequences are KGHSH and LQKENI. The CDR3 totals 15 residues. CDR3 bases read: TGTGCCAGCTCACCACCTCCGGCAGGGGGCGGCGAG. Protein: CASSPPPAGGGE. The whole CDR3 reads CASSPPPAGGGEQYF.

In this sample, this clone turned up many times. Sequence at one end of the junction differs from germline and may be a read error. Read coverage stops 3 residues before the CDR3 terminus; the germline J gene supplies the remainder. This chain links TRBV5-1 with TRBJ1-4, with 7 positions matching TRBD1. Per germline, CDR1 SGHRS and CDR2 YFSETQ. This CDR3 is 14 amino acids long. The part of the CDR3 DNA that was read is TGCGCCAGCAGTTTGGGACAGACTAATGAAAAA. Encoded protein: CASSLGQTNEK. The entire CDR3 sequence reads CASSLGQTNEKLFF.

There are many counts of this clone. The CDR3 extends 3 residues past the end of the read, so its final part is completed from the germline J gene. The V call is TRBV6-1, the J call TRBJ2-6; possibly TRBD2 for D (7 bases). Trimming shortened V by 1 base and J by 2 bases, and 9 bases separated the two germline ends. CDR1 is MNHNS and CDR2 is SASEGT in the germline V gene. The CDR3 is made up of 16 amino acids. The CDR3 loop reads CASSEGGGTGANVLTF. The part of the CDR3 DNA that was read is TGTGCCAGCAGTGAAGGCGGGGGCACTGGGGCCAACGTC.

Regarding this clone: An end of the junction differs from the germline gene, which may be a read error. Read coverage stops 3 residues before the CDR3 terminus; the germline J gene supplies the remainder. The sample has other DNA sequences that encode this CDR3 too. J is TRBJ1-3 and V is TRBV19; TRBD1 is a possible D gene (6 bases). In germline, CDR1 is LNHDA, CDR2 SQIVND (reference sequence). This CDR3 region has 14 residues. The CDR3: CASSSTGRGNTIYF. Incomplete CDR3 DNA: TGTGCCAGTAGTTCCACAGGGAGGGGAAACACG.

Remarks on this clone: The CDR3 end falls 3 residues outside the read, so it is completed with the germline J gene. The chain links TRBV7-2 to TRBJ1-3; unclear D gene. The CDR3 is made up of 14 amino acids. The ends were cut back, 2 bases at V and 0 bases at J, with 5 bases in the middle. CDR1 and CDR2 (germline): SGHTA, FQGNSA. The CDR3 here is CASSLIHSGNTIYF. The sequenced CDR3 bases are TGTGCCAGCAGCTTAATCCACTCTGGAAACACC.